A single sample gave rise to the 16 T cell receptor beta chains below, sequenced in a study of T cell repertoires in cytomegalovirus infection. In TCRdb, the reads were re-called with MiXCR into one record per CDR3 protein. The repertoire includes tens of thousands of distinct CDR3 sequences, about 4.2% of them detected once, and about 20% sits in the top ten. The sequenced material came from PBMCs. All receptors come from a human donor in good health (CMV status not recorded). Some clones in this sample may be carry-over from other donors' samples.

This clonotype was counted ten times or more. The J gene is TRBJ1-2, the V gene TRBV12-3 or TRBV12-4, with D perhaps matching TRBD1 (5 bases). The ends were cut back, 4 bases at V and 2 bases at J, with 8 bases in the middle. The CDR3 runs to 13 residues. Here the CDR3 DNA reads TGTGCCAGCAGTTGGGGCAGCAACTATGGCTACACCTTC. This encodes CASSWGSNYGYTF.

The table lists this clonotype with many counts. The J gene is TRBJ2-7, the V gene TRBV7-8, with TRBD1 matching 7 bases. V shed 3 bases and J 4 bases; nucleotides not matched to a gene: 9. Germline-derived CDR1 and CDR2 are SGHVS and FQNEAQ. This CDR3 region has 15 residues. CDR3 amino acids: CASSFRQGVTYEQYF. The CDR3 nucleotides are TGTGCCAGCAGCTTTCGACAGGGTGTTACTTACGAGCAGTACTTC.

This clonotype was counted at least ten times. One end of the junction does not line up with germline, which may come from a read error. CDR3: CASSVAGGPGNEQFF. In DNA form, the CDR3 reads TGTGCCAGCAGCGTAGCGGGAGGGCCGGGGAATGAGCAGTTCTTC. The rearrangement links TRBV7-9 to TRBJ2-1; the match to TRBD2 covers 11 bases. This CDR3 has 15 residues. In germline, CDR1 is SEHNR, CDR2 FQNEAQ (reference sequence).

This clonotype was picked up many times. This chain joins TRBV19 and TRBJ2-1; 8 positions match TRBD2. The CDR3 covers 17 residues. The germline CDR1 and CDR2 sequences are LNHDA and SQIVND (reference sequence). V lost 4 bases to trimming and J lost 8 bases; unmatched junction nucleotides: 16. CDR3 protein: CASSNKRESHMGDEQFF. The CDR3 DNA reads TGTGCCAGTAGTAACAAGCGGGAGTCCCATATGGGGGATGAGCAGTTCTTC. The variable domain in full, with the rest retrieved from reference TRBV19 and TRBJ2-1, is DGGITQSPKYLFRKEGQNVTLSCEQNLNHDAMYWYRQDPGQGLRLIYYSQIVNDFQKGDIAEGYSVSREKKESFPLTVTSAQKNPTAFYLCASSNKRESHMGDEQFFGPGTRLTVL.

This clonotype was observed at least ten times. The chain carries TRBV7-8 and TRBJ1-2; 7 bases align to TRBD1. The CDR3 is 13 amino acids. With 4 bases clipped from V and 5 bases from J, the junction kept 4 bases outside the gene matches. From germline, CDR1 is SGHVS and CDR2 FQNEAQ. CDR3 region: CASSSSGGYGYTF. CDR3 in DNA: TGTGCCAGCAGCTCCTCAGGGGGGTATGGCTACACCTTC.

This clonotype was seen many times. This sequence joins TRBV7-2 and TRBJ1-5; 7 bases map to TRBD1. CDR1 SGHTA and CDR2 FQGNSA come from the germline V gene. The CDR3 is 15 residues long. The V gene end was trimmed by 1 base and the J gene end by 2 bases; junction bases not matched to a gene: 2. The CDR3 protein is CASSLEGQGNQPQHF. As DNA, the CDR3 is TGTGCCAGCAGCTTAGAAGGACAGGGCAATCAGCCCCAGCATTTT. The full variable domain, completed using reference TRBV7-2 and TRBJ1-5, is GAGVSQSPSNKVTEKGKDVELRCDPISGHTALYWYRQSLGQGLEFLIYFQGNSAPDKSGLPSDRFSAERTGGSVSTLTIQRTQQEDSAVYLCASSLEGQGNQPQHFGDGTRLSIL.

This clonotype has a count of ten or more. The rearrangement joins TRBV18 to TRBJ2-3; no clear D gene. The CDR3 loop spans 13 amino acids. Germline V gene data show CDR1 as KGHSH and CDR2 as LQKENI. V dropped 0 bases and J dropped 5 bases, with 6 bases sitting between them. The CDR3 DNA reads as TGTGCCAGCTCACCACCGCTGGTAGATACGCAGTATTTT. It yields the protein CASSPPLVDTQYF. Together with reference TRBV18 and TRBJ2-3, the CDR3 gives the full variable domain: NAGVMQNPRHLVRRRGQEARLRCSPMKGHSHVYWYRQLPEEGLKFMVYLQKENIIDESGMPKERFSAEFPKEGPSILRIQQVVRGDSAAYFCASSPPLVDTQYFGPGTRLTVL.

The sample holds many counts of this clonotype. V gene TRBV20-1 combines with J gene TRBJ2-3; 12 positions match TRBD2. Germline CDR1 and CDR2: DFQATT and SNEGSKA (reference sequence). After removal of 7 bases from V and 8 bases from J, the junction contained 10 bases not matched to a gene. The CDR3 covers 14 residues. Written as DNA, the CDR3 is TGCAGTGTCCGACTAGCGGGGGAAGGAGGTACGCAGTATTTT. As protein: CSVRLAGEGGTQYF.

In its sample, this clonotype was seen many times. V gene TRBV7-2 combines with J gene TRBJ2-7, with D uncertain. CDR3 size: 15 residues. In germline, CDR1 is SGHTA, CDR2 FQGNSA. Trimming cost V 1 base and J 0 bases, with 10 bases left between them. The DNA for the CDR3 is TGTGCCAGCAGCTTAGGGACCGCAATCTCCTACGAGCAGTACTTC. This codes for CASSLGTAISYEQYF.

This clonotype appeared many times. The V call is TRBV7-2, the J call TRBJ1-3; D is unresolved. Trimming left V 5 bases short and J 7 bases short, with 15 bases between. The CDR3 is 14 residues long. Germline loops: CDR1 SGHTA, CDR2 FQGNSA. The CDR3 sequence: CASSLSQDRNTIYF. CDR3 nucleotides: TGTGCCAGCAGCCTCTCTCAGGATCGGAACACCATATATTTT.

In its sample, this clonotype was seen many times. The gene calls are TRBV6-5 and TRBJ2-3; tentatively, D is TRBD1 or TRBD2 (5 bases each). Germline loops: CDR1 MNHEY, CDR2 SVGAGI. This CDR3 has 16 residues. V lost 0 bases and J 2 bases, leaving 12 bases between the germline ends. The CDR3 loop reads CASSYSVGDLTDTQYF. In DNA, the CDR3 is TGTGCCAGCAGTTACTCCGTGGGGGACCTCACAGATACGCAGTATTTT.

This clonotype was picked up many times. The rearrangement links TRBV7-2 to TRBJ2-3, with no clear D. V was clipped by 2 bases and J by 2 bases, with 5 bases between them. CDR1 is SGHTA, CDR2 FQGNSA, per germline. The CDR3 has 13 residues. This chain's CDR3 is CASSLLNTDTQYF. DNA of the CDR3: TGTGCCAGCAGCTTACTCAACACAGATACGCAGTATTTT.

This clonotype has at least ten counts. This chain uses TRBV7-2 with TRBJ1-2; D is unresolved. Germline V gene lookup returns CDR1 SGHTA and CDR2 FQGNSA. V lost 5 bases and J 4 bases, leaving 14 bases between the germline ends. This CDR3 is 14 amino acids long. The DNA for the CDR3 is TGTGCCAGCAGCCCAACCCAAGGCGGCTATGGCTACACCTTC. This encodes CASSPTQGGYGYTF.

This clonotype was detected many times. The chain links TRBV3-1 to TRBJ2-3, with D perhaps TRBD1 (6 bases). Germline CDR1 LGHDT, CDR2 YNNKEL (reference sequence). There are 15 residues in the CDR3. Trimming took off 2 bases at V and 2 bases at J, with 11 bases between the two ends. The CDR3 region is CASSQLGANTDTQYF. The CDR3 DNA sequence: TGTGCCAGCAGCCAATTGGGGGCTAACACAGATACGCAGTATTTT.

This clonotype was seen ten or more times. V gene TRBV7-8 combines with J gene TRBJ1-5, with 7 nucleotides matching TRBD1. The V gene end was trimmed by 3 bases and the J gene end by 8 bases; junction bases not matched to a gene: 13. Per the germline V gene, CDR1 is SGHVS and CDR2 is FQNEAQ. The CDR3 contains 16 residues. The DNA of the CDR3 is TGTGCCAGCAGCTTGAAGGGTGAAGGGGGCGGGAAGCCCCAGCATTTT. Its protein is CASSLKGEGGGKPQHF.

This clonotype was detected many times. The chain links TRBV7-2 to TRBJ2-2; no clear D. The CDR3 is made up of 14 amino acids. V shed 6 bases and J shed 5 bases, with 13 bases lying between them. Looked up from germline, CDR1 is SGHTA and CDR2 is FQGNSA. In DNA form, the CDR3 reads TGTGCCAGCAGTGACCCATCACGAACCGGGGAGCTGTTTTTT. Translating gives CASSDPSRTGELFF.